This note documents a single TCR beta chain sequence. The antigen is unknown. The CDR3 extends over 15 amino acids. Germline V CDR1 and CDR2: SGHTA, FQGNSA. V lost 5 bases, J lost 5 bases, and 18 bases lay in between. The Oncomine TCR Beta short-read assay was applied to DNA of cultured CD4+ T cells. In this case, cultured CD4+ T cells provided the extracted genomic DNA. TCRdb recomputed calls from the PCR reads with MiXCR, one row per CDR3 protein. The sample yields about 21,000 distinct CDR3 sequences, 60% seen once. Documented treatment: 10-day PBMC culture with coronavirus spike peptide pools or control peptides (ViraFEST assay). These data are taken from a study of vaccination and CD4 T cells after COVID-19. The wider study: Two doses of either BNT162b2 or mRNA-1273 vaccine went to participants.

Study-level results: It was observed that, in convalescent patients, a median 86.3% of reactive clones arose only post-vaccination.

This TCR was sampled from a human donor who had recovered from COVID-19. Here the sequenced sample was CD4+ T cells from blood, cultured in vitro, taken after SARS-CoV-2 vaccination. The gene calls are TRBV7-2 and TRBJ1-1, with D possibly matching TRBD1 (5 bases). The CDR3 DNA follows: TGTGCCAGCAGCCCAGGGCCGGCTTTCGGTACTGAAGCTTTCTTT. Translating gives CASSPGPAFGTEAFF. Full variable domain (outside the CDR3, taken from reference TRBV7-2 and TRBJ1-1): GAGVSQSPSNKVTEKGKDVELRCDPISGHTALYWYRQSLGQGLEFLIYFQGNSAPDKSGLPSDRFSAERTGGSVSTLTIQRTQQEDSAVYLCASSPGPAFGTEAFFGQGTRLTVV.